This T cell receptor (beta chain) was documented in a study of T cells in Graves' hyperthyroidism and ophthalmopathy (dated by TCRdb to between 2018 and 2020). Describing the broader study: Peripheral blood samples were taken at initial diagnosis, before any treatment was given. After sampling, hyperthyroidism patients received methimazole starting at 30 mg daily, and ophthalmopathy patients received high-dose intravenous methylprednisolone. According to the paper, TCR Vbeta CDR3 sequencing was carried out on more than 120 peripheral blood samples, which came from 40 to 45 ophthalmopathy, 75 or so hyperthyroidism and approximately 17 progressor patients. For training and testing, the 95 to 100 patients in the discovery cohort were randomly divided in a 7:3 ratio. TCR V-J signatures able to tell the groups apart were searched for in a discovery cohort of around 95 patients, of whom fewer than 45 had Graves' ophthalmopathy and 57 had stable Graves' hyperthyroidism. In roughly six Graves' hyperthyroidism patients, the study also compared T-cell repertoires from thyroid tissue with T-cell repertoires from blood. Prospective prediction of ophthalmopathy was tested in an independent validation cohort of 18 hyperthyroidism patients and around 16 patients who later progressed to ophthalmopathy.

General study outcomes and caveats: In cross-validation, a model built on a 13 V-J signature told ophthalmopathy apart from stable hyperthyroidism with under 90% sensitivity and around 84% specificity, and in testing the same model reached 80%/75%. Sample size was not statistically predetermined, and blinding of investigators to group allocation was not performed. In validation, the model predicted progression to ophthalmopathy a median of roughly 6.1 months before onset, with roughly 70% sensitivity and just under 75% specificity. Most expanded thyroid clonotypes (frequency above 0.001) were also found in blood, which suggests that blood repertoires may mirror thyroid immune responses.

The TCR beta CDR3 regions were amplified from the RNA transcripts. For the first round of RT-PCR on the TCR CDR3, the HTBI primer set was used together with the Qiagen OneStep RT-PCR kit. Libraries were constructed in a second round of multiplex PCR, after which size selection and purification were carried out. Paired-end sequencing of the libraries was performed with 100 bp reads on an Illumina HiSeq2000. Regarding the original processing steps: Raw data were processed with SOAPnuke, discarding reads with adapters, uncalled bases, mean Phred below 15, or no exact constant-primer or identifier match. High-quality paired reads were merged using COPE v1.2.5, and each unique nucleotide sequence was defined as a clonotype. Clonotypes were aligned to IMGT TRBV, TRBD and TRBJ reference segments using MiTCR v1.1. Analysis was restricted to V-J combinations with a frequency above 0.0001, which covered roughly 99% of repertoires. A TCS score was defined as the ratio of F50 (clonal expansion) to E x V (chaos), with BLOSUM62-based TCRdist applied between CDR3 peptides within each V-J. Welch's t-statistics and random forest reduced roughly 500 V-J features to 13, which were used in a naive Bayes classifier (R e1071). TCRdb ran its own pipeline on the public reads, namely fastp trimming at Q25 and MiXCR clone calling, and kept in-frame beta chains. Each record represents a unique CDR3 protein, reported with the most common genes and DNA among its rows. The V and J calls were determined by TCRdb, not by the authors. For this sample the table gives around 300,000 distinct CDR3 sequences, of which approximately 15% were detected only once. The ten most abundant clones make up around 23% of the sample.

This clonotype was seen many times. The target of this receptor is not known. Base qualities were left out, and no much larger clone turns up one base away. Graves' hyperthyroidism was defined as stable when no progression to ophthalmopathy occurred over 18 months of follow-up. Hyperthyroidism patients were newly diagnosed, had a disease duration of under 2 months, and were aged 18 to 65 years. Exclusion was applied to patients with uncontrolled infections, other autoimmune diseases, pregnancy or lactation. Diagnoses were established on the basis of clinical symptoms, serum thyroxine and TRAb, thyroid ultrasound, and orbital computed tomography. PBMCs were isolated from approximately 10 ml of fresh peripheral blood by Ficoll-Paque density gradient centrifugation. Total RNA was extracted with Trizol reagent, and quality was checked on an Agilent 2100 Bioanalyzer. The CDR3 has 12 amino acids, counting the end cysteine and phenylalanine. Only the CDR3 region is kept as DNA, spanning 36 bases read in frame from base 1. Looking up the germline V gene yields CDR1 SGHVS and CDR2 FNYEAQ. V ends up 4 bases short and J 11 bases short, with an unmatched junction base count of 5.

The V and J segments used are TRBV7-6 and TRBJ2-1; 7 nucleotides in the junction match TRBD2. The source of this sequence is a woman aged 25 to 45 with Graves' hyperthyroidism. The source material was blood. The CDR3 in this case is CASSWASGKQFF. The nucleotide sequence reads TGTGCCAGCAGCTGGGCTAGCGGCAAGCAGTTCTTC.